These 16 T cell receptor beta chains share one sample of origin, sequenced in a study of blood T cell repertoires in COVID-19. TCRdb's table, derived via immunoSEQ multiplex PCR, lists solely in-frame clones and lacks some. The data show some 200,000 clones, 75% to 85% seen once. Sequencing was performed on peripheral blood. All receptors derive from a human donor in a cohort sampled during active COVID-19.

CDR3 sequence reads: CASSWWGSGDNEKLFF. The CDR3 nucleotides are TGTGCCAGCAGCTGGTGGGGCTCTGGGGATAATGAAAAACTGTTTTTT. The chain carries TRBV5-4 and TRBJ1-4; tentative D call: TRBD1 (5 bases). The CDR3 is 16 residues long. V lost 3 bases and J lost 4, with 16 bases in between. CDR1 is SGHNT, CDR2 YYREEE, per germline (reference sequence).

The rearrangement links TRBV18 to TRBJ2-7; TRBD2 matches at 10 bases. The CDR3 has 18 residues. Germline V gene data show CDR1 as KGHSH and CDR2 as LQKENI. The trim removed 5 bases at V and 5 bases at J, leaving 18 bases unmatched. This CDR3 reads CASSTLAGATDLSHEQYF. DNA for the CDR3: TGTGCCAGCTCAACGCTAGCGGGAGCCACGGACCTAAGCCACGAGCAGTACTTC.

CDR3 DNA sequence: TGCAGCGTAGCTGGGACAGGCCATCCTGAGCAGTACTTC. It translates to CSVAGTGHPEQYF. This sequence joins TRBV29-1 and TRBJ2-7, with 8 positions matching TRBD1. J was trimmed by 7 bases and V by 6 bases; bases with no gene match: 11. The CDR3 runs 13 residues. Germline values: CDR1 SQVTM, CDR2 ANQGSEA.

The chain uses TRBV11-2 and TRBJ2-7; 8 positions match TRBD2. This CDR3 contains 13 residues. V dropped 6 bases and J dropped 4; count of bases not matched to a gene: 5. Germline CDR1 is SGHAT and CDR2 is FQNNGV. The CDR3 is CASRAGGGYEQYF. As DNA, the CDR3 is TGTGCCAGCAGGGCGGGAGGTGGATACGAGCAGTACTTC.

V and J are TRBV7-9 and TRBJ2-1, with 10 bases fitting TRBD1. Germline-derived CDR1 and CDR2 are SEHNR and FQNEAQ (reference sequence). The CDR3 covers 16 residues. The V segment lost 1 base and the J segment 5 bases; nucleotides outside the gene matches: 5. The DNA for the CDR3 is TGTGCCAGCAGCTTAGGAGGGACAGGGGTCCACAATGAGCAGTTCTTC. This encodes CASSLGGTGVHNEQFF.

V and J are TRBV27 and TRBJ2-7; D perhaps matches TRBD2 (7 bases). Looked up from germline, CDR1 is MNHEY and CDR2 is SMNVEV (reference sequence). This CDR3 spans 16 amino acids. V gave up 5 bases and J gave up 1 base, with 18 bases separating them. The CDR3 protein is CASSPGVGRESYEQYF. The CDR3, as DNA: TGTGCCAGCAGTCCAGGGGTGGGGAGGGAGTCCTACGAGCAGTACTTC.

This clone was detected a few times. J is TRBJ2-7 and V is TRBV15; a possible D gene is TRBD1 (6 bases). This CDR3 is 14 amino acids long. Germline CDR1 and CDR2: LNHNV and YYDKDF (reference sequence). V was cut by 1 base and J by 4 bases, with 11 bases left in between. The CDR3 is CATSRGAGAYEQYF. In DNA, the CDR3 is TGTGCCACCAGCAGAGGGGCAGGGGCATACGAGCAGTACTTC.

Only a few counts were recorded for this clone. The CDR3 loop reads CASSFLGLASTKAGNEQFF. DNA of the CDR3: TGTGCCAGCTCCTTCTTGGGGCTAGCGAGCACTAAAGCGGGCAATGAGCAGTTCTTC. This chain uses TRBV18 with TRBJ2-1, with D perhaps TRBD2 (6 bases). This CDR3 comprises 19 residues. Trimming shortened V by 6 bases and J by 6 bases, and 30 bases separated the two germline ends. CDR1 KGHSH and CDR2 LQKENI come from the germline V gene.

The gene calls are TRBV28 and TRBJ2-1, with TRBD2 matching over 14 bases. This CDR3 is built from 16 residues. The J segment lost 9 bases and the V segment lost 2 bases, leaving 6 bases of the junction unmatched. Germline values: CDR1 MDHEN, CDR2 SYDVKM. The CDR3 DNA reads as TGTGCCAGCAGTTTAGGGACTAGCGGGAGTGGGGGTGAGCAGTTCTTC. Residues: CASSLGTSGSGGEQFF.

The chain joins TRBV5-6 to TRBJ2-7; the match to TRBD1 covers 11 bases. Germline values: CDR1 SGHDT, CDR2 YYEEEE. The CDR3 contains 13 residues. The J segment lost 7 bases and the V segment lost 2 bases, leaving 2 bases of the junction unmatched. CDR3 residues: CASSFGQGAEQYF. Here the CDR3 DNA reads TGTGCCAGCAGCTTCGGACAGGGGGCAGAGCAGTACTTC.

The V call is TRBV4-1, the J call TRBJ2-7; D is perhaps TRBD1 (5 bases). V gave up 0 bases and J gave up 6 bases, with 9 bases separating them. There are 13 residues in the CDR3. Germline-derived CDR1 and CDR2 are MGHRA and YSYEKL. For the CDR3, the DNA is TGCGCCAGCAGCCAAGATAAGGGGTTCGAGCAGTACTTC. Translation gives CASSQDKGFEQYF.

The count of this clone is one. Germline and junction disagree at one end, which may indicate a read error. This chain links TRBV12-3 or TRBV12-4 with TRBJ1-2, with a weak D call TRBD1 (6 bases). The CDR3 runs to 13 residues. The CDR3 DNA sequence: TGTGCCAGCAGTTATATGGGGGCATCGTACCTCTACTTC. Translation: CASSYMGASYLYF.

The chain has TRBV4-2 and TRBJ2-5; D uncertain. V was clipped by 1 base and J by 11 bases, with 14 bases between them. The CDR3 is 13 residues long. Germline V gene sequence: CDR1 LGHNA, CDR2 YNFKEQ. CDR3 amino acids: CASSQGLEEYQYF. CDR3 DNA: TGTGCCAGCAGCCAAGGACTCGAAGAATATCAGTACTTC.

This sequence joins TRBV6-5 and TRBJ1-2; no reliable D call. Trimming left V 7 bases short and J 1 base short, with 10 bases between. The germline gives CDR1 MNHEY, CDR2 SVGAGI. The CDR3 runs to 13 residues. In DNA, the CDR3 is TGTGCCAGCACCCCGGGAGGTAACTATGGCTACACCTTC. It specifies CASTPGGNYGYTF.

The chain recombines TRBV2 with TRBJ1-5; TRBD1 matches at 9 bases. CDR3 length: 14 amino acids. The junction had 7 bases not matched to a gene; V was cut back by 7 bases and J by 6 bases. CDR1 SNHLY and CDR2 FYNNEI come from the germline V gene. The CDR3 coding sequence is TGTGCCAGCACTCTACAGGGGGCAGGTCAGCCCCAGCATTTT. Protein: CASTLQGAGQPQHF.

This rearrangement joins TRBV9 to TRBJ2-5; D perhaps matches TRBD1 (7 bases). CDR3 size: 15 residues. Germline CDR1 reads SGDLS; CDR2 reads YYNGEE. V was pared by 3 bases and J by 2 bases, with 14 bases between. The CDR3 region is CASSAGGQPQETQYF. The CDR3 nucleotides read TGTGCCAGCAGCGCCGGGGGACAGCCTCAAGAGACCCAGTACTTC. The full variable domain, with the rest looked up from reference TRBV9 and TRBJ2-5, is DSGVTQTPKHLITATGQRVTLRCSPRSGDLSVYWYQQSLDQGLQFLIQYYNGEERAKGNILERFSAQQFPDLHSELNLSSLELGDSALYFCASSAGGQPQETQYFGPGTRLLVL.